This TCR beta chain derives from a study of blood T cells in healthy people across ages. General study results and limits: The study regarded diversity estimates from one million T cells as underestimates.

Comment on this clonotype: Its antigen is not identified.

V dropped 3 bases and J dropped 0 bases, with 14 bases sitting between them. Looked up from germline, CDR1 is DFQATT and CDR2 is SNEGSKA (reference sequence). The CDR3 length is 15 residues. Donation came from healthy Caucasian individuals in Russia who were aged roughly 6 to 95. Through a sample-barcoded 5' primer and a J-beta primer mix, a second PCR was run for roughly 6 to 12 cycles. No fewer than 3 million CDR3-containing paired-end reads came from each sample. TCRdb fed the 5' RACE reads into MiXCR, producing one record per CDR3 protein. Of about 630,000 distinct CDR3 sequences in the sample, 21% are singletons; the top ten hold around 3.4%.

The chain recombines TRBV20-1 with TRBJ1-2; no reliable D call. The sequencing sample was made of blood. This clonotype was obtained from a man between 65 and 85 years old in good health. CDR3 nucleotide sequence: TGCAGTGCTAGTGACTTTGGCAGATCTAACTATGGCTACACCTTC. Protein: CSASDFGRSNYGYTF.